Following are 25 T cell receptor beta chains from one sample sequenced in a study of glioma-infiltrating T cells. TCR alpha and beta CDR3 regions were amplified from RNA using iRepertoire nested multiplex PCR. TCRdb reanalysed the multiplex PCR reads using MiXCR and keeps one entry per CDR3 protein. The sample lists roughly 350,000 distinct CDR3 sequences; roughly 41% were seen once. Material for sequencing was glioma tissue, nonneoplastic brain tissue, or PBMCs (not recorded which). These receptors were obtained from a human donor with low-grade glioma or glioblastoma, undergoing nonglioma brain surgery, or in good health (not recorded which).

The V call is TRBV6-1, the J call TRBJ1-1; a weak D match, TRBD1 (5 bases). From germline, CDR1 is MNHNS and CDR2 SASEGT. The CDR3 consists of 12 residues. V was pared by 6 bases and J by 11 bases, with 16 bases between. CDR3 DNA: TGTGCCAGCAGCCGTTACGGGGGTTTCGCTTTCTTT. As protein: CASSRYGGFAFF.

The CDR3 DNA is TGTGCCAGCCGGGACGGCGGTCAGAACACTGAAGCTTTCTTT. It specifies CASRDGGQNTEAFF. V gene TRBV19 combines with J gene TRBJ1-1; D might be TRBD1 (5 bases). Trimming took 9 bases from V and 1 from J, leaving 15 bases between them. The CDR3 loop spans 14 amino acids. Germline V gene sequence: CDR1 LNHDA, CDR2 SQIVND (reference sequence).

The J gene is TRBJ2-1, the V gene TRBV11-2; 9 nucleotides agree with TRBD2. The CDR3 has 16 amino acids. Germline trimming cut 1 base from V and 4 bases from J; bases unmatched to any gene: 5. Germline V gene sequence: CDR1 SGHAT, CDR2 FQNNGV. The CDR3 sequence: CASSLGGGRVYNEQFF. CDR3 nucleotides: TGTGCCAGCAGCTTAGGGGGCGGGAGGGTATACAATGAGCAGTTCTTC. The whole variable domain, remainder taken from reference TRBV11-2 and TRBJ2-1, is EAGVAQSPRYKIIEKRQSVAFWCNPISGHATLYWYQQILGQGPKLLIQFQNNGVVDDSQLPKDRFSAERLKGVDSTLKIQPAKLEDSAVYLCASSLGGGRVYNEQFFGPGTRLTVL.

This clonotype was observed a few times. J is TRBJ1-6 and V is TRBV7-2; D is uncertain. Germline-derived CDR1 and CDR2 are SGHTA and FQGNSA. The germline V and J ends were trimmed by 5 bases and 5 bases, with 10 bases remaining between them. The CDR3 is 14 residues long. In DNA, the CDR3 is TGTGCCAGCAGCGCATTCGCAGATAATTCACCCCTCCACTTT. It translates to CASSAFADNSPLHF.

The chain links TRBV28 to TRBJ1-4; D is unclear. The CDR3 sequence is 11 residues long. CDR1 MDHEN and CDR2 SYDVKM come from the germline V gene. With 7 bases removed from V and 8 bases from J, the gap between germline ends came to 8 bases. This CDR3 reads CASTFEEKLFF. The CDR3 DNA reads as TGTGCCAGCACATTTGAGGAAAAACTGTTTTTT. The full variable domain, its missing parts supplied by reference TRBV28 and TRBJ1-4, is DVKVTQSSRYLVKRTGEKVFLECVQDMDHENMFWYRQDPGLGLRLIYFSYDVKMKEKGDIPEGYSVSREKKERFSLILESASTNQTSMYLCASTFEEKLFFGSGTQLSVL.

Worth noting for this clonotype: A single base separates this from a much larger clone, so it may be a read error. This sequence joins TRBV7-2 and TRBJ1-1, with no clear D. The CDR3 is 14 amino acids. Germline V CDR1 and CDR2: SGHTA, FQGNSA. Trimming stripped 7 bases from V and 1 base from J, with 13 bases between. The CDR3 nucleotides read TGTGCCAGCATCTTGTGGAGGGCGAACACTGAAGCTTTCTTT. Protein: CASILWRANTEAFF.

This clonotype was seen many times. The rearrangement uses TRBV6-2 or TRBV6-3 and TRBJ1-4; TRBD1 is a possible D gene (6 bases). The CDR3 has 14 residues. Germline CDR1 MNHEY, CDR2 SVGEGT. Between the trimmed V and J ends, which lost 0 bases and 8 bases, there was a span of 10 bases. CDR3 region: CASSYSTGGEKLFF. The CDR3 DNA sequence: TGTGCCAGCAGTTACTCGACGGGGGGCGAAAAACTGTTTTTT.

In DNA form, the CDR3 reads TGTGCCAGCTCATCAAACGAAGGAAGCTCTGGAAACACCATATATTTT. Translating it yields CASSSNEGSSGNTIYF. The rearrangement joins TRBV18 to TRBJ1-3, with D unresolved. This CDR3 spans 16 amino acids. Germline V gene data show CDR1 as KGHSH and CDR2 as LQKENI. The ends were cut back, 5 bases at V and 0 bases at J, with 14 bases in the middle.

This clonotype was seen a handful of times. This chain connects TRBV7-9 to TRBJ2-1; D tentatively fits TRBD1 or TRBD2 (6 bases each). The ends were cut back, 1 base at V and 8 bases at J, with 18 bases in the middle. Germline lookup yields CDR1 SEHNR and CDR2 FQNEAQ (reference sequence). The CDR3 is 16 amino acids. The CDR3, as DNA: TGTGCCAGCAGCTTAGACCGGGGGCAGGTCACCCATGAGCAGTTCTTC. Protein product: CASSLDRGQVTHEQFF.

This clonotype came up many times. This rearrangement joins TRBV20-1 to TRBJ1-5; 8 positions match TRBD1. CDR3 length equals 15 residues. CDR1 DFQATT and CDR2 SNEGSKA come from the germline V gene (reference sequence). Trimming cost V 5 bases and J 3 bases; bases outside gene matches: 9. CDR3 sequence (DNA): TGCAGTGCTGAATCGGACAGGGACAACAATCAGCCCCAGCATTTT. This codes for CSAESDRDNNQPQHF.

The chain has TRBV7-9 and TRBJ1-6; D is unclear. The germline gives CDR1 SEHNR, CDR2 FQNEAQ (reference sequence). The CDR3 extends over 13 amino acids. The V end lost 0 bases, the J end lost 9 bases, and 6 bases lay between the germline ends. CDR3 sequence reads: CASSLASSSPLHF. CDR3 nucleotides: TGTGCCAGCAGCTTAGCTTCGAGTTCACCCCTCCACTTT.

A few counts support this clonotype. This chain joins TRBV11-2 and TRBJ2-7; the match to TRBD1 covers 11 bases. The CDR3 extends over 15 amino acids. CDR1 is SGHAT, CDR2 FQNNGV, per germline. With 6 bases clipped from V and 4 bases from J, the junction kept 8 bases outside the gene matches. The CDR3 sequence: CASRRPGQGEYEQYF. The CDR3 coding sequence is TGTGCCAGCAGACGACCGGGACAGGGGGAATACGAGCAGTACTTC. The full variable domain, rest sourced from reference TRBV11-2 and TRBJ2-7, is EAGVAQSPRYKIIEKRQSVAFWCNPISGHATLYWYQQILGQGPKLLIQFQNNGVVDDSQLPKDRFSAERLKGVDSTLKIQPAKLEDSAVYLCASRRPGQGEYEQYFGPGTRLTVT.

The CDR3 spells CNAQDPSGSQPQHF. CDR3 coding DNA: TGCAATGCCCAAGACCCGTCCGGCAGTCAGCCCCAGCATTTT. The chain links TRBV20-1 to TRBJ1-5; the D is unclear. CDR3 length: 14 amino acids. Germline-derived CDR1 and CDR2 are DFQATT and SNEGSKA (reference sequence).

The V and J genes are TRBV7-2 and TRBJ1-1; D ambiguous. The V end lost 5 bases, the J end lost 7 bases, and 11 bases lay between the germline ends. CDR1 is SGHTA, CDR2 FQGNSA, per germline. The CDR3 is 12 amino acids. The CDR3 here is CASSKQQNEAFF. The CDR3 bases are TGTGCCAGCAGCAAACAGCAGAATGAAGCTTTCTTT.

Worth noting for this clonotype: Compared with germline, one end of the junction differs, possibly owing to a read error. This CDR3 reads CASGLERASGKNNEQFF. The CDR3 nucleotides read TGCGCCAGCGGCTTGGAACGGGCTAGCGGGAAAAACAATGAGCAGTTCTTC. The chain links TRBV5-1 to TRBJ2-1, with 9 bases aligning to TRBD2. The germline gives CDR1 SGHRS, CDR2 YFSETQ. This CDR3 has 17 amino acids.

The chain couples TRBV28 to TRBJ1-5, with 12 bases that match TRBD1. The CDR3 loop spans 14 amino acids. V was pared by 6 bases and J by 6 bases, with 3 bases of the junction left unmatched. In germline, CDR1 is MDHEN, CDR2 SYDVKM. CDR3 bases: TGTGCCAGCAGGGGACAGGGGGCGATTCAGCCCCAGCATTTT. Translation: CASRGQGAIQPQHF.

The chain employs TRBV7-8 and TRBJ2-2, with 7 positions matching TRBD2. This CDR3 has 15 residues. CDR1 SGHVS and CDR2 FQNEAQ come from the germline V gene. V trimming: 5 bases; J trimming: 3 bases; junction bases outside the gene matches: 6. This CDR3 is CASSPQGLYTGELFF. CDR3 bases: TGTGCCAGCAGCCCCCAGGGACTATACACCGGGGAGCTGTTTTTT.

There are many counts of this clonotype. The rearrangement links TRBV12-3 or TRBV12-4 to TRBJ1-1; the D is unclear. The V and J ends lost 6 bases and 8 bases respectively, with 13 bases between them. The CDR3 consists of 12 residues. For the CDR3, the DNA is TGTGCCAGCAGCGACGAACTTCGGGAAGCTTTCTTT. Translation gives CASSDELREAFF.

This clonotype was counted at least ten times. Here the CDR3 reads CASNPGTSGSYNEQFF. CDR3 DNA sequence: TGTGCCAGCAACCCCGGGACTAGCGGGAGCTACAATGAGCAGTTCTTC. The J gene is TRBJ2-1, the V gene TRBV27; 14 nucleotides line up with TRBD2. V was pared by 7 bases and J by 3 bases, with 5 bases of the junction left unmatched. Germline CDR1 reads MNHEY; CDR2 reads SMNVEV (reference sequence). CDR3 length equals 16 residues.

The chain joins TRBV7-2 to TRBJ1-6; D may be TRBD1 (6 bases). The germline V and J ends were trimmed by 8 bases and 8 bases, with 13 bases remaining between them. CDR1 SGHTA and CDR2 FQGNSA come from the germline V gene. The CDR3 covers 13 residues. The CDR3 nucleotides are TGTGCCAGCTCCGGACAGTCCTATTCACCCCTCCACTTT. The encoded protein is CASSGQSYSPLHF.

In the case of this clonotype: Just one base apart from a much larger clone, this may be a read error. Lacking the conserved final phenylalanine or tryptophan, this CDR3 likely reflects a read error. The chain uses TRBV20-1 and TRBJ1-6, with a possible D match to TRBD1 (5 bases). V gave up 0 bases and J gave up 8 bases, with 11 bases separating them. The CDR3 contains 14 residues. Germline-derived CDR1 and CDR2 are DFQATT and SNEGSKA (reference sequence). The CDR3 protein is CSARDATRDSPLHS. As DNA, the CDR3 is TGCAGTGCTAGAGATGCAACCAGGGATTCACCCCTCCACTCT.

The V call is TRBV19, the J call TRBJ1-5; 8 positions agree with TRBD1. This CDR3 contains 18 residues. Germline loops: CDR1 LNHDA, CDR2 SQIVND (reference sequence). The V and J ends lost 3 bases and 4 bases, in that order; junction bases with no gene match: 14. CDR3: CASSITRQGIYGNQPQHF. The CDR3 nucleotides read TGTGCCAGTAGTATCACCCGACAGGGGATATACGGAAATCAGCCCCAGCATTTT.

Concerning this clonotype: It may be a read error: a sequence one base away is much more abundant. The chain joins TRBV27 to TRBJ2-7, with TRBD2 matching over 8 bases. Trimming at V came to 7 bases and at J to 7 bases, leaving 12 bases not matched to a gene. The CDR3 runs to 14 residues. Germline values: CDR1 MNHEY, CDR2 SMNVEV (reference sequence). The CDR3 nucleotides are TGTGCCAGCACCGCAGTTAGCGGGGCTCGGGAGCAGTACTTC. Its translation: CASTAVSGAREQYF.

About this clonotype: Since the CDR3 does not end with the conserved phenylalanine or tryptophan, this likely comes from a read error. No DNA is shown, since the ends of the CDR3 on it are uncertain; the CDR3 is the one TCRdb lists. The CDR3 loop is CASRSDTEASY. The chain couples TRBV28 to TRBJ1-1. Germline CDR1 MDHEN, CDR2 SYDVKM. The CDR3 totals 11 residues, both ends included.

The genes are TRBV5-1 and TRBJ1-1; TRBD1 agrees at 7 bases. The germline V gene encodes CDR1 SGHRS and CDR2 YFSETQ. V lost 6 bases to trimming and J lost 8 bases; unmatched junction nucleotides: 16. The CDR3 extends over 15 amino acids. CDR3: CASTSFPGTAKEAFF. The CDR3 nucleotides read TGCGCCAGCACCTCATTCCCGGGGACAGCAAAAGAAGCTTTCTTT. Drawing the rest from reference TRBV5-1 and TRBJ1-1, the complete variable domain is KAGVTQTPRYLIKTRGQQVTLSCSPISGHRSVSWYQQTPGQGLQFLFEYFSETQRNKGNFPGRFSGRQFSNSRSEMNVSTLELGDSALYLCASTSFPGTAKEAFFGQGTRLTVV.